The 3 T cell receptor beta chains given below trace back to one sample, sequenced in a study of tumor-infiltrating lymphocytes in primary liver carcinoma. Constant-region priming of approximately 500 ng total RNA yielded TCR beta cDNA. Library construction for TCR beta comprised three nested multiplex PCR rounds performed with slightly modified ARM-PCR. For around 11 cycles apiece, the opening two PCR rounds ran with TRBV1-TRBV30 forward primers and a C-beta reverse primer. TCRdb redid the calling of the multiplex PCR reads with MiXCR, one entry per CDR3 protein. The top ten clones hold roughly 24% of a sample with tens of thousands of distinct CDR3 sequences, approximately 80% of them seen once. Co-extracted RNA and DNA came from roughly 20-30 mg of unsorted bulk tissue. Sequences were obtained from liver tumor tissue from sampling region 5. Noted subset: tumor region T5, tumor centre. Receptor source: a man aged 40-49 years with primary liver carcinoma and hepatitis B virus infection.

About this clonotype: At one end the junction does not follow the germline gene, possibly because of a read error. The rearrangement uses TRBV6-1 and TRBJ2-1; unclear D gene. The length of the CDR3 is 16 residues. The germline CDR1 and CDR2 sequences are MNHNS and SASEGT. The CDR3 region has the DNA TGTTCCAGCAGTGACCCGAAAAAAAGCTCCTACAGTAAGCAGTTCTTC. It codes for CSSSDPKKSSYSKQFF.

About this clonotype: The junction shows a germline mismatch at one end, possibly a read error. The V gene is TRBV6-6, the J gene TRBJ2-1; TRBD2 agrees at 8 bases. The germline gives CDR1 MNHNY, CDR2 SVGAGI (reference sequence). CDR3 size: 16 residues. The CDR3 here is CASSPTTAGDGNEHFF. As DNA, the CDR3 is TGTGCCAGCAGTCCGACCACAGCGGGAGACGGCAATGAGCACTTCTTC.

With respect to this clonotype: The germline gene is not matched at one end of the junction; a read error may be the cause. This sequence joins TRBV11-2 and TRBJ1-2; D not resolved. The CDR3 covers 15 residues. Germline assignment: CDR1 SGHAT and CDR2 FQNNGV. The CDR3 reads CTSSNQVAANYGYTF. CDR3 coding DNA: TGTACCAGCAGCAACCAGGTGGCCGCTAACTATGGCTACACCTTC.